What follows are 20 T cell receptor beta chains derived from one specimen sequenced in a study of T cells in Graves' hyperthyroidism and ophthalmopathy. The CDR3 regions of TCR beta were amplified from RNA transcripts. The HTBI primer set was used in a first-round RT-PCR of the TCR CDR3. TCRdb re-called the multiplex PCR reads through MiXCR, storing one row per CDR3 protein. Of over 700,000 distinct CDR3 sequences in the sample, 30% to 40% are singletons; the top ten hold 31%. The sample taken for sequencing was blood. The receptors were sampled from a woman between 40 and 55 years old with Graves' hyperthyroidism.

Points on this clonotype: This may be a read error: a much more frequent sequence differs by one nucleotide. V usage is TRBV29-1 and J usage is TRBJ2-7; D gene ambiguous. Germline CDR1 is SQVTM and CDR2 is ANQGSEA. This CDR3 has 12 residues. Deletions cut 7 bases from V and 5 bases from J, with 15 bases between. This chain's CDR3 is CSGGTVVHEQYF. CDR3 nucleotide sequence: TGCAGCGGGGGAACAGTGGTCCACGAGCAGTACTTC.

The rearrangement joins TRBV15 to TRBJ1-6, with D perhaps TRBD1 (5 bases). The CDR3 loop spans 17 amino acids. The V gene lost 1 base and the J gene lost 0 bases, with 10 bases spanning the gap. CDR1 is LNHNV, CDR2 YYDKDF, per germline (reference sequence). CDR3 residues: CATSRVGGSSYNSPLHF. In DNA, the CDR3 is TGTGCCACCAGCAGAGTCGGGGGGAGCTCCTATAATTCACCCCTCCACTTT.

As regards this clonotype: A junction end diverges from the germline sequence, so it may reflect a read error. The rearrangement uses TRBV10-3 and TRBJ1-3; D not certain. The CDR3 runs to 13 residues. From germline, CDR1 is ENHRY and CDR2 SYGVKD. DNA for the CDR3: TGTGCCATCAAGGCGAACTCTGGAGACACCATATATTTT. Its protein is CAIKANSGDTIYF.

The chain carries TRBV29-1 and TRBJ1-3, with D uncertain. V lost 5 bases, J lost 0 bases, and 11 bases lay in between. The germline V gene encodes CDR1 SQVTM and CDR2 ANQGSEA. The CDR3 is made up of 14 amino acids. For the CDR3, the DNA is TGCAGCGTTTCGTGGGGAGACTCTGGAAACACCATATATTTT. Amino acid sequence: CSVSWGDSGNTIYF.

Many counts were recorded for this clonotype. The rearrangement uses TRBV7-6 and TRBJ1-2; D is uncertain. The CDR3 extends over 12 amino acids. Germline V gives CDR1 SGHVS, CDR2 FNYEAQ. Trimming took 5 bases from V and 7 from J, leaving 11 bases between them. The CDR3: CASSPPNAGYTF. The CDR3 DNA reads as TGTGCCAGCAGCCCCCCTAATGCTGGCTACACCTTC. Full variable domain (rest looked up from reference TRBV7-6 and TRBJ1-2): GAGVSQSPRYKVTKRGQDVALRCDPISGHVSLYWYRQALGQGPEFLTYFNYEAQQDKSGLPNDRFSAERPEGSISTLTIQRTEQRDSAMYRCASSPPNAGYTFGSGTRLTVV.

The V gene is TRBV19, the J gene TRBJ2-7; TRBD2 aligns across 12 bases. Germline lookup yields CDR1 LNHDA and CDR2 SQIVND (reference sequence). V trimming: 5 bases; J trimming: 9 bases; junction bases outside the gene matches: 5. The CDR3 sequence is 13 residues long. Here the CDR3 DNA reads TGTGCCAGTAGTTCGGGACTAGCGGGCGGGCAGTACTTC. Translated, it gives CASSSGLAGGQYF.

Only a few counts were recorded for this clonotype. The rearrangement uses TRBV7-9 and TRBJ1-1; maybe TRBD1 (5 bases). V lost 3 bases and J 0 bases, leaving 23 bases between the germline ends. The CDR3 covers 19 residues. CDR1 and CDR2 from the germline V gene are SEHNR and FQNEAQ (reference sequence). CDR3 DNA: TGTGCCAGCAGCTTCACCCCCCTTTTGCGGGACCGGATGAACACTGAAGCTTTCTTT. The encoded protein is CASSFTPLLRDRMNTEAFF. Full variable domain (missing parts from reference TRBV7-9 and TRBJ1-1): DTGVSQNPRHKITKRGQNVTFRCDPISEHNRLYWYRQTLGQGPEFLTYFQNEAQLEKSRLLSDRFSAERPKGSFSTLEIQRTEQGDSAMYLCASSFTPLLRDRMNTEAFFGQGTRLTVV.

Concerning this clonotype: A much larger clone lies a single base off, so this may be a read error. The chain uses TRBV9 and TRBJ1-2; D might be TRBD1 (5 bases). This CDR3 has 15 residues. CDR1 and CDR2 from the germline V gene are SGDLS and YYNGEE. With 0 bases removed from V and 5 bases from J, the gap between germline ends came to 14 bases. The CDR3 region has the DNA TGTGCCAGCAGCGTAGCTCTGGGGGGTCAGTATGGCTACACCTTC. Its translation: CASSVALGGQYGYTF.

This clonotype was seen ten or more times. The J gene is TRBJ1-6, the V gene TRBV11-2; TRBD1 aligns across 9 bases. CDR3 length: 14 residues. The V gene end was trimmed by 6 bases and the J gene end by 9 bases; junction bases not matched to a gene: 6. CDR1 is SGHAT, CDR2 FQNNGV, per germline. The CDR3 spells CASRQQGAASPLHF. The CDR3 DNA reads as TGTGCCAGCAGGCAACAGGGGGCGGCTTCACCCCTCCACTTT.

The V call is TRBV25-1, the J call TRBJ2-5; TRBD2 aligns across 14 bases. Germline V CDR1 and CDR2: MGHDK, SYGVNS. The CDR3 loop spans 16 amino acids. The V gene end was trimmed by 6 bases and the J gene end by 5 bases; junction bases not matched to a gene: 8. The CDR3 nucleotides read TGTGCCAGCAGATCGACTAGCGGGAGGGGATTGGAGACCCAGTACTTC. This gives the protein CASRSTSGRGLETQYF. Full variable domain (missing parts from reference TRBV25-1 and TRBJ2-5): EADIYQTPRYLVIGTGKKITLECSQTMGHDKMYWYQQDPGMELHLIHYSYGVNSTEKGDLSSESTVSRIRTEHFPLTLESARPSHTSQYLCASRSTSGRGLETQYFGPGTRLLVL.

This clonotype showed up many times. The chain links TRBV9 to TRBJ1-3; 8 bases line up with TRBD1. The CDR3 is made up of 15 amino acids. V trimming: 2 bases; J trimming: 4 bases; junction bases outside the gene matches: 5. Germline V gives CDR1 SGDLS, CDR2 YYNGEE. The CDR3 nucleotides read TGTGCCAGCAGCGTGGGGACAGGCGAAGGAAACACCATATATTTT. Its protein is CASSVGTGEGNTIYF.

This clonotype has a count of ten or more. This rearrangement joins TRBV4-1 to TRBJ1-6; TRBD1 aligns across 9 bases. The CDR3 is 15 amino acids. With 4 bases clipped from V and 10 bases from J, the junction kept 8 bases outside the gene matches. CDR1 and CDR2 from the germline V gene are MGHRA and YSYEKL. CDR3 DNA sequence: TGCGCCAGCAGCCCTTGGGACAGGGAAATCTCACCCCTCCACTTT. Encoded protein: CASSPWDREISPLHF.

This clonotype was seen many times. The chain couples TRBV24-1 to TRBJ2-5, with 7 nucleotides matching TRBD1. CDR1 is KGHDR and CDR2 is SFDVKD in the germline V gene. The V segment lost 3 bases and the J segment 2 bases; nucleotides outside the gene matches: 2. The CDR3 runs to 14 residues. Written as DNA, the CDR3 is TGTGCCACCAGTGATCTGGGACAGCAAGAGACCCAGTACTTC. Its protein product is CATSDLGQQETQYF.

V usage is TRBV6-5 and J usage is TRBJ2-7, with D perhaps given as TRBD1 or TRBD2 (5 bases each). V lost 2 bases, J lost 2 bases, and 13 bases lay in between. The CDR3 runs 15 residues. In germline, CDR1 is MNHEY, CDR2 SVGAGI. The CDR3 DNA is TGTGCCAGCAGTTACGGGGGTCACCATACCTACGAGCAGTACTTC. Encoded protein: CASSYGGHHTYEQYF.

The J gene is TRBJ1-1, the V gene TRBV29-1; D is undetermined. The CDR3 totals 15 residues. With 2 bases removed from V and 10 bases from J, the gap between germline ends came to 23 bases. Germline loops: CDR1 SQVTM, CDR2 ANQGSEA. The CDR3 DNA follows: TGCAGCGTTGAAATTGGCGGTCAGAGAATAATTCGAGCTTTCTTT. Translating gives CSVEIGGQRIIRAFF.

This sequence joins TRBV24-1 and TRBJ2-3; tentative D call: TRBD2 (5 bases). Trimming removed 1 base at V and 5 bases at J, with 12 bases between. Germline CDR1 reads KGHDR; CDR2 reads SFDVKD. The CDR3 is 15 residues long. The CDR3 bases are TGTGCCACCAGTGATTTCGGTGGGGAGAGAGATACGCAGTATTTT. Translation gives CATSDFGGERDTQYF.

This chain links TRBV20-1 with TRBJ2-5; the match to TRBD2 covers 9 bases. V was clipped by 6 bases and J by 3 bases; unmatched bases: 17. Germline assignment: CDR1 DFQATT and CDR2 SNEGSKA (reference sequence). The CDR3 has 17 residues. CDR3 DNA: TGCAGTGCCCTAGTTATTTTGGGGCTAGCGGGGAAAGAGACCCAGTACTTC. Encoded protein: CSALVILGLAGKETQYF.

This clonotype was seen many times. The chain employs TRBV28 and TRBJ1-2, with 11 bases matching TRBD1. Germline trimming cut 8 bases from V and 2 bases from J; bases unmatched to any gene: 1. The length of the CDR3 is 13 residues. Per the germline V gene, CDR1 is MDHEN and CDR2 is SYDVKM. The CDR3 DNA follows: TGTGCCAGCGGGGACAGGGGGAACTATGGCTACACCTTC. This sequence encodes CASGDRGNYGYTF.

The J gene is TRBJ1-1, the V gene TRBV5-4, with a possible D match to TRBD1 (5 bases). V lost 3 bases, J lost 5 bases, and 17 bases lay in between. There are 15 residues in the CDR3. Germline lookup yields CDR1 SGHNT and CDR2 YYREEE (reference sequence). The CDR3 loop reads CASSSGPGFGTEAFF. CDR3 nucleotides: TGTGCCAGCAGCTCTGGCCCAGGGTTTGGAACTGAAGCTTTCTTT.

This clonotype occurred a few times. The chain uses TRBV12-3 or TRBV12-4 and TRBJ1-5; D may be TRBD1 (5 bases). V was pared by 2 bases and J by 9 bases, with 5 bases between. There are 11 residues in the CDR3. CDR3 DNA: TGTGCCAGCAGTTTAAGGGGGCCCCAGCATTTT. This encodes CASSLRGPQHF.